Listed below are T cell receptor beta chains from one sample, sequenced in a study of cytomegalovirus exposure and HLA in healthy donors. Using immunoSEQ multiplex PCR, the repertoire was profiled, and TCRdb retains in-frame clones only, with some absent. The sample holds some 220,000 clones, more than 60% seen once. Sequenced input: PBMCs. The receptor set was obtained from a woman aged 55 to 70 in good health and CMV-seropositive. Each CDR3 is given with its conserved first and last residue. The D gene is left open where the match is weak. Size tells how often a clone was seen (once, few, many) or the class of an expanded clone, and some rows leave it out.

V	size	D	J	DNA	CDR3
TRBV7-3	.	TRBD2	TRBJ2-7	TGTGCCAGCAGCCCTAGGGGAGGTTCGTGGAAAGCGGGGGGGTACGAGCAGTACTTC	CASSPRGGSWKAGGYEQYF
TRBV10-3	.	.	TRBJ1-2	TGTGCCACCCGGGAGGGCGGGGATGGCTACACCTTC	CATREGGDGYTF
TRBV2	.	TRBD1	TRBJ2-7	TGTGCCAGCAGAGTTGAGACAGGGAGCAACGAGCAGTACTTC	CASRVETGSNEQYF
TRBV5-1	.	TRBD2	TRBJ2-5	TGCGCCAGCAGCTTGGCCCTAGCGGGGGGGTCGTACCAAGAGACCCAGTACTTC	CASSLALAGGSYQETQYF
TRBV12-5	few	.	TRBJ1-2	TGTGCTAGTGGTACAAGACAGACCTATGGCTACACCTTC	CASGTRQTYGYTF
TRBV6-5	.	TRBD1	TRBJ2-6	TGTGCCAGTACCACAGGGGCTGGGGCCAACGTCCTGACCTTC	CASTTGAGANVLTF
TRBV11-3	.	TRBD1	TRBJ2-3	TGTGCCAGCAGCTCGCAGGGACAGCTAACCCTCACAGATACGCAGTATTTT	CASSSQGQLTLTDTQYF
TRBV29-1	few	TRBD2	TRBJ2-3	TGCAGCGTTGGGGCTAGCGGACGCACAGATACGCAGTATTTT	CSVGASGRTDTQYF
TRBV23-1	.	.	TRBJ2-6	TGCGCCAGCAGTCCGGGACATACAGGCAGGGCCAACGTCCTGACTTTC	CASSPGHTGRANVLTF
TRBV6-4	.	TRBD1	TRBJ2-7	TGTGCCAGCAGCCCGCAGGGGGTCCAATACGAGCAGTACTTC	CASSPQGVQYEQYF
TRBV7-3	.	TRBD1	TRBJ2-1	TGTGCCAGCAGCTCGACAGGGGCCAATGAGCAGTTCTTC	CASSSTGANEQFF
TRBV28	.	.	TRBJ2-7	TGTGCCAGCAGTTTATCGGGACTCCACGAGCAGTACTTC	CASSLSGLHEQYF
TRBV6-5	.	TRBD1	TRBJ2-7	TGTGCCAGCAGTTACCGGGACAGGGGTTACGAGCAGTACTTC	CASSYRDRGYEQYF
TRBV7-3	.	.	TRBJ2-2	TGTGCCAGCAGCTCAGGGGTGAACACCGGGGAGCTGTTTTTT	CASSSGVNTGELFF
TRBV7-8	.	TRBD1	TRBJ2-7	TGTGCCAGCAGCTTCCGGGACAGGGGGTACTACGAGCAGTACTTC	CASSFRDRGYYEQYF
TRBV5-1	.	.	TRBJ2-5	TGCGCCAGCAGCCTGGGAGCTCCTAGGCAAGAGACCCAGTACTTC	CASSLGAPRQETQYF
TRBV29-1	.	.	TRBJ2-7	TGCAGCGTTGGGTGGGGCCAATACGAGCAGTACTTC	CSVGWGQYEQYF
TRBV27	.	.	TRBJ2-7	TGTGCCAGCACCTGGGGGCCTGCCTACGAGCAGTACTTC	CASTWGPAYEQYF
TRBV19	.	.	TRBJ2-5	TGTGCCAGTAGCCCGGGACTCCAAGAGACCCAGTACTTC	CASSPGLQETQYF
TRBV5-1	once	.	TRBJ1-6	TGCGCCAGCAGCTTGGGGTCATGGAGTAATTCACCCCTCCACTTT	CASSLGSWSNSPLHF
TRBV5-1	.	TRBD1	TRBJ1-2	TGCGCCAGCAGCTTGGAGTCAGGGGGAGGCTATGGCTACACCTTC	CASSLESGGGYGYTF
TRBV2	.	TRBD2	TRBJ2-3	TGTGCCAGCAGTGGGGGCGGGAGAGGTACGCAGTATTTT	CASSGGGRGTQYF
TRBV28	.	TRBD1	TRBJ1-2	TGTGCCAGCAGCTTCCTACAGGGGGCGGTAAATCCCTACACCTTC	CASSFLQGAVNPYTF
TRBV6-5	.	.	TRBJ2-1	TGTGCCAGCAGCATAACTAGCAGCTCCTACAATGAGCAGTTCTTC	CASSITSSSYNEQFF
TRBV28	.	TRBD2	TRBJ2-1	TGTGCCAGCAACTTAGCGGGGGGGCCGGTCAATGAGCAGTTCTTC	CASNLAGGPVNEQFF
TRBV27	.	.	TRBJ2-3	TGTGCCAGCAGTGTAAGCGGAACTTGGACAGATACGCAGTATTTT	CASSVSGTWTDTQYF
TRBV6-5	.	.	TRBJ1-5	TGTGCCAGCAGAGCCAACGGTCAGCCCCAGCATTTT	CASRANGQPQHF
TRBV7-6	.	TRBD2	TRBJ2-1	TGTGCCAGCAAACTAGCGGGAGGGTACAATGAGCAGTTCTTC	CASKLAGGYNEQFF
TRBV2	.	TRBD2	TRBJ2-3	TGTGCCAGCAGACTAGCGGGAGGGAGGGATACGCAGTATTTT	CASRLAGGRDTQYF
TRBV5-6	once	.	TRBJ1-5	TGTGCCAGCAGGCCCGGGGAGGGGCGATCCAATCAGCCCCAGCATTTT	CASRPGEGRSNQPQHF
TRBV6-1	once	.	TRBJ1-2	TGTGCCAGCAGTGGTTCCTATTATGGCTACACCTTC	CASSGSYYGYTF
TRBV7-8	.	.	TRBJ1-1	TGTGCCAGCACCCCGAATTGGGGACGCGGGGGCACTGAAGCTTTCTTT	CASTPNWGRGGTEAFF
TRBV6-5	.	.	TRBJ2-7	TGTGCCAGCAGGACTGGGCCAAGGGACTACGAGCAGTACTTC	CASRTGPRDYEQYF